This T cell receptor (beta chain) was recovered during a study of vaccination and CD4 T cells after COVID-19 (dated by TCRdb to between 2021 and 2024). About the full investigation: SARS-CoV-2 positivity had been established in the convalescent patients by nasal swab PCR, and mild disease was recorded in under ten of these patients and severe disease in one. In the convalescent cohort there were six males and four females, among whom were two Hispanic individuals, seven Caucasians, two Asians and one multiracial person. Each participant got two doses of either the Pfizer-BioNTech BNT162b2 vaccine (n=8) or the Moderna mRNA-1273 vaccine (n=2). Post-COVID blood samples from convalescent patients were collected a median of roughly 100 days after diagnosis, with a range of about 30 to 170 days. Post-vaccine blood samples were obtained a median of roughly 75 days after the second vaccine dose, with a range of roughly 12 to 250 days. For stimulating the cultures, overlapping spike peptide pools were used, derived from SARS-CoV-2 as well as from the common cold coronaviruses HCoV-NL63, HCoV-OC43 and HCoV-229E. Control cultures used a CEFX viral epitope pool as positive control, an HIV-1 Nef peptide pool as negative control, or no peptide. In more than eight COVID-19 convalescent patients and a few infection-naive healthy vaccine recipients, researchers compared the spike-specific CD4+ TCR repertoire from before mRNA vaccination with the repertoire from after.

Library prep was done by PCR. At the Johns Hopkins FTIC core, DNA from the cultured CD4+ T cells underwent TCR sequencing with the Oncomine TCR Beta short-read assay. The QIAamp micro DNA kit was used to extract genomic DNA from the cultured CD4+ T cells. Oncomine TCR Beta libraries made from cultured CD4+ T cells were pooled using unique dual indexes and sequenced on an Illumina iSeq 100. The study's processing was this. Non-productive sequences were removed, and CDR3s that did not start with C, did not end with F or W, or were shorter than 7 amino acids were discarded. Antigen-specific clonotypes were identified using the MANAFEST web application through comparison of peptide-stimulated wells with reference and other culture wells. Positive clones required FDR below 0.05, an odds ratio above 5, and productive frequency above 0.1% in at least two of three replicate wells. A clonotype was classed as cross-reactive if the clonotype showed significant expansion both in SARS-CoV-2 spike wells and in at least one common cold coronavirus spike condition. Using R version 3.6.1, CDR3 homology was evaluated through Levenshtein distances (stringdist) along with unrooted phylogenetic trees (ape). In TCRdb, the public reads were trimmed at Q25 with fastp and aligned with MiXCR, with productive beta chains retained. CDR3 protein duplicates are merged, each entry listing the most common genes and DNA. Clone size and V and J calls follow TCRdb, not the original study. The sample profile shows about 8,300 distinct CDR3 sequences; 64% of them were found once. The top ten constitute around 35% of the sample.

This clonotype has just a few counts. Its recognized antigen is unknown. It has no much larger one-base neighbor in the sample; base qualities were not kept. What the study reported, not specific to this receptor: The median number of SARS-CoV-2-reactive clonotypes rose from around 22 after infection to some 37 after vaccination, but the change was not significant. Among the post-vaccine SARS-CoV-2-reactive clones in convalescent patients, a median 86.3% showed up only after vaccination, which suggests vaccine-specific priming. Nearly all vaccine-specific clones in convalescent patients (304 of 307) were mono-reactive for SARS-CoV-2 spike rather than cross-reactive with common cold coronaviruses. Only a relatively small number of convalescent patients were included in the study, and early timepoints following natural infection were not analyzed.

Germline trimming: 1 base from V, 7 bases from J; junction bases outside gene matches: 12. The cysteine opens and the phenylalanine closes a CDR3 of 16 amino acids. The DNA shown is the 48-base CDR3, in frame from base 1. Sequences LNHNV (CDR1) and YYDKDF (CDR2) are obtained from the germline V gene (reference sequence). The sample's treatment or condition label is to be understood as: roughly 10-day PBMC culture with coronavirus spike peptide pools or control peptides (ViraFEST assay). To expand antigen-specific T cells with peptide pools and then pick out the expanded clonotypes through TCR sequencing, the study relied on the ViraFEST assay. Positive SARS-CoV-2 PCR tests in the convalescent patients dated from March to December 2020, before Alpha, Beta and Delta variants emerged in the United States. Each well held two million PBMCs cultured with approximately 9.2 ug/ml peptide pools in IMDM containing around 5% human AB serum and roughly 10 IU/ml IL-2. On days 3 and 7, half of the culture medium was replaced with fresh IL-2-containing medium. After around 11 days of culture, CD4+ T cells were isolated by negative selection using the EasySep CD4+ T cell isolation kit. Ficoll-Paque Plus gradient centrifugation was used to isolate PBMCs from whole blood, and the isolated PBMCs were then either used fresh or cryopreserved at -140C. In general, triplicate wells were set up for every culture condition.

The clonotype comes from a human donor who had recovered from COVID-19. This receptor chain uses TRBV15 and TRBJ2-5, with 7 bases in between that match TRBD1. The sequencing sample was made of CD4+ T cells from blood, cultured in vitro. The DNA sequence is TGTGCCACCAGCAGAGTTGGGACAGCTGGGATCGGGACCCAGTACTTC. Translated, this gives CATSRVGTAGIGTQYF.